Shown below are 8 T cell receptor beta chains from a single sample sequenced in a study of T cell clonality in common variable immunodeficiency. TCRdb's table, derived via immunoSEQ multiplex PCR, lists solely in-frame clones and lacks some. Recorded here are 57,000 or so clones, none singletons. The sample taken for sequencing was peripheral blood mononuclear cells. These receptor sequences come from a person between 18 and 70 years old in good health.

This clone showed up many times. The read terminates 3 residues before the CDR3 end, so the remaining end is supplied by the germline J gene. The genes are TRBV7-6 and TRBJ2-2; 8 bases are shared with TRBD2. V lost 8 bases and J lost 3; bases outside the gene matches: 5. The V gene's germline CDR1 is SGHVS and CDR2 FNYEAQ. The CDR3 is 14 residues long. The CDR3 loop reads CASARGVDTGELFF. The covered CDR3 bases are TGTGCCAGCGCGCGGGGGGTGGACACCGGGGAG.

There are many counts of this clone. The CDR3 here is CAIGAPRGYNEQFF. CDR3 DNA, as far as it was read: TGTGCCATAGGAGCCCCCCGGGGATACAATGAG. J is TRBJ2-1 and V is TRBV2; D is perhaps TRBD2 (5 bases). With the read ending 3 residues before the CDR3 end, the germline J gene is used to fill in that end. In germline, CDR1 is SNHLY, CDR2 FYNNEI. The CDR3 runs 14 residues. Trimming cost V 10 bases and J 4 bases, with 17 bases left between them.

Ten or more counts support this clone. The sequenced CDR3 bases are TGTGCCAGCAGCCCCCGGGACAGGGGATCAGATACG. Translated, it gives CASSPRDRGSDT. The whole CDR3 protein is CASSPRDRGSDTQYF. This sequence joins TRBV7-9 and TRBJ2-3; 10 bases are shared with TRBD1. Read sequence stops 3 residues before the CDR3 end, and the germline J gene provides the missing end. CDR3 length: 15 residues. The V gene end was trimmed by 5 bases and the J gene end by 4 bases; junction bases not matched to a gene: 6. Germline assignment: CDR1 SEHNR and CDR2 FQNEAQ (reference sequence). The entire variable domain, with the rest obtained from reference TRBV7-9 and TRBJ2-3, is as follows: DTGVSQNPRHKITKRGQNVTFRCDPISEHNRLYWYRQTLGQGPEFLTYFQNEAQLEKSRLLSDRFSAERPKGSFSTLEIQRTEQGDSAMYLCASSPRDRGSDTQYFGPGTRLTVL.

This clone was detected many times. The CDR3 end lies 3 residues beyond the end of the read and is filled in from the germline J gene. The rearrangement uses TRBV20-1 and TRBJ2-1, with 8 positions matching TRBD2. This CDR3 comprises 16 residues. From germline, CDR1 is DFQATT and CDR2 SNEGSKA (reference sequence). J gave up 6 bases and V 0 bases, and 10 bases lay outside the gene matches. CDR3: CSARDPGLGRGNEQFF. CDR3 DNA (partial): TGCAGTGCTAGAGACCCGGGACTAGGGAGGGGCAATGAG.

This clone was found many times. The CDR3 DNA, read in part, is TGTGCCATCAGAAAGTTTCGGACAGGAAATACCGGGGAG. Amino acid sequence: CAIRKFRTGNTGE. The CDR3 reads in full as CAIRKFRTGNTGELFF. The chain carries TRBV10-3 and TRBJ2-2; 7 bases agree with TRBD1. The read gets to within 3 residues of the CDR3 end, and the germline J gene fills in the rest. The CDR3 is 16 residues long. V shed 6 bases and J 5 bases; nucleotides not matched to a gene: 12. Germline CDR1 and CDR2: ENHRY and SYGVKD.

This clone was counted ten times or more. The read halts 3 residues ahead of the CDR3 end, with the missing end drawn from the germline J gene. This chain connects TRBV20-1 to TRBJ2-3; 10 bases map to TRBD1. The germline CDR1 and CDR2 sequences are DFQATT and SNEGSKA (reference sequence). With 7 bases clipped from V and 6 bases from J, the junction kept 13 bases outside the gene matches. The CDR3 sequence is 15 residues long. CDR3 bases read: TGCAGTGTCAACGTGCCGACAGGGGGCAGGGATACG. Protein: CSVNVPTGGRDT. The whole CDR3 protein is CSVNVPTGGRDTQYF.

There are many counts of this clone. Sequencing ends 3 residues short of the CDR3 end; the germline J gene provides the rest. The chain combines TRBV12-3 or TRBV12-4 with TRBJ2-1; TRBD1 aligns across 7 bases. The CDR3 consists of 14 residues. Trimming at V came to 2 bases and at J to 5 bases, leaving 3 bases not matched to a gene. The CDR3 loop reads CASSLRQGNNEQFF. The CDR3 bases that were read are TGTGCCAGCAGTTTACGACAGGGAAACAATGAG.

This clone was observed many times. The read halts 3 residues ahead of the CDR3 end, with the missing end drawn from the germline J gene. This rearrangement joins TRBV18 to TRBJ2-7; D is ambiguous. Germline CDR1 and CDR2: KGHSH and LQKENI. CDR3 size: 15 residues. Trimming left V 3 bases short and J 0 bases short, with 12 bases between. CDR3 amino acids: CASSPTIASSYEQYF. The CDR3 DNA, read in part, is TGTGCCAGCTCACCTACTATCGCGAGCTCCTACGAG.